This is a list of T cell receptor beta chains from one sample in a study of OX40 agonist ivuxolimab in advanced cancers. Some clones are missing from TCRdb's copy, which holds only in-frame ones; the method was immunoSEQ multiplex PCR. The sample carries fewer than 85,000 clones, about 85% recorded once. Sequencing was performed on CD4+ or CD8+ T cells sorted from blood, taken in a trial of the OX40 agonist ivuxolimab. Source of these receptors: an adult with an advanced solid tumor such as melanoma, head and neck, liver or kidney cancer. Both conserved end residues are part of each CDR3. D genes are given only for firm matches. Rows give clone size only sometimes, using once, few, many, or a class for an expanded clone.

size: once; D: .; length: 15; J: TRBJ2-3; V: TRBV18; DNA: TGTGCCAGCTCACCACTGGGGCAGAGCACAGATACGCAGTATTTT; CDR3: CASSPLGQSTDTQYF
size: .; D: .; length: 15; J: TRBJ1-2; V: TRBV19; DNA: TGTGCCAGTAGTAAATCGACAGGTACCATCTATGGCTACACCTTC; CDR3: CASSKSTGTIYGYTF
size: .; D: .; length: 15; J: TRBJ1-2; V: TRBV19; DNA: TGTGCCAGTAGTACCCAGGAGGCCAGGTCGGGAGGCTACACCTTC; CDR3: CASSTQEARSGGYTF
size: .; D: .; length: 15; J: TRBJ1-2; V: TRBV18; DNA: TGTGCCAGCTCACCTGCTCTGAACGGGGCTAGGGGCTACACCTTC; CDR3: CASSPALNGARGYTF
size: few; D: .; length: 20; J: TRBJ2-2; V: TRBV19; DNA: TGTGCCAGTAGTGCCCGCACAGGGGGGGTATCAGGTCAGAACACCGGGGAGCTGTTTTTT; CDR3: CASSARTGGVSGQNTGELFF
size: .; D: .; length: 14; J: TRBJ1-2; V: TRBV5-1; DNA: TGCGCCAGCAGCTCGGGCCCATCGGACTATGGCTACACCTTC; CDR3: CASSSGPSDYGYTF
size: .; D: .; length: 11; J: TRBJ2-3; V: TRBV6-1; DNA: TGTGCCAGCAGTGAAGGAAGAACGCAGTATTTT; CDR3: CASSEGRTQYF
size: few; D: .; length: 13; J: TRBJ2-5; V: TRBV5-1; DNA: TGCGCCAGCAGCGGGGGACGGACAGAGACCCAGTACTTC; CDR3: CASSGGRTETQYF
size: .; D: TRBD1; length: 14; J: TRBJ1-2; V: TRBV6-1; DNA: TGTGCCATCCCACTAATCCAGGGGGCAGATGGCTACACCTTC; CDR3: CAIPLIQGADGYTF
size: .; D: .; length: 15; J: TRBJ2-5; V: TRBV14; DNA: TGTGCCAGCAGCCAAGATATAGTCCGTAAAGAGACCCAGTACTTC; CDR3: CASSQDIVRKETQYF
size: .; D: .; length: 16; J: TRBJ1-6; V: TRBV7-2; DNA: TGTGCCAGCAGCTTAGACCGACAGCTCTATAATTCACCCCTCCACTTT; CDR3: CASSLDRQLYNSPLHF
size: .; D: TRBD1; length: 13; J: TRBJ1-2; V: TRBV6-5; DNA: TGTGCCAGCAGCACCGACAGGGTCCATGGCTACACCTTC; CDR3: CASSTDRVHGYTF
size: .; D: TRBD2; length: 14; J: TRBJ2-2; V: TRBV5-1; DNA: TGCGCCAGCAGCTCCAAACCTAGCGGCGGGGAGCTGTTTTTT; CDR3: CASSSKPSGGELFF
size: once; D: TRBD1; length: 13; J: TRBJ1-2; V: TRBV5-1; DNA: TGCGCCAGCAGCTTCGGACAGGGCTATGGCTACACCTTC; CDR3: CASSFGQGYGYTF
size: .; D: .; length: 13; J: TRBJ1-2; V: TRBV30; DNA: TGTGCCTGGAGACAGGGCCCTAAGTATGGCTACACCTTC; CDR3: CAWRQGPKYGYTF
size: .; D: .; length: 14; J: TRBJ2-5; V: TRBV5-1; DNA: TGCGCCAGCAGCTTGAATACTGCTGAAGAGACCCAGTACTTC; CDR3: CASSLNTAEETQYF
size: .; D: TRBD1; length: 15; J: TRBJ1-5; V: TRBV7-8; DNA: TGTGCCAGCAGCTTAGCACCAGGGGGCGATCAGCCCCAGCATTTT; CDR3: CASSLAPGGDQPQHF
size: .; D: .; length: 15; J: TRBJ2-3; V: TRBV11-2; DNA: TGTGCCAGCAGCTTACGACGGGACCCCACAGATACGCAGTATTTT; CDR3: CASSLRRDPTDTQYF
size: .; D: TRBD2; length: 16; J: TRBJ2-5; V: TRBV5-6; DNA: TGTGCCAGCAGCTTGTTTGGGACTAGCGGCCAAGAGACCCAGTACTTC; CDR3: CASSLFGTSGQETQYF
size: few; D: .; length: 14; J: TRBJ2-3; V: TRBV7-8; DNA: TGTGCCAGCAGCTTAGTTGAGAAAACAGATACGCAGTATTTT; CDR3: CASSLVEKTDTQYF
size: few; D: .; length: 14; J: TRBJ2-2; V: TRBV5-1; DNA: TGCGCCAGCAGCTTAGCGGGGAACACCGGGGAGCTGTTTTTT; CDR3: CASSLAGNTGELFF
size: .; D: .; length: 12; J: TRBJ1-2; V: TRBV7-8; DNA: TGTGCCAGCAGTTCCAACAGGGACGGCTACACCTTC; CDR3: CASSSNRDGYTF
size: .; D: TRBD1; length: 15; J: TRBJ1-1; V: TRBV4-1; DNA: TGCGCCAGCAGCCCAAGAGGACAGGGGGTGATTGAAGCTTTCTTT; CDR3: CASSPRGQGVIEAFF
size: .; D: .; length: 16; J: TRBJ2-1; V: TRBV5-4; DNA: TGTGCCAGCAGCTTGGCCGGGTCTAGAAGGACTCATGAGCAGTTCTTC; CDR3: CASSLAGSRRTHEQFF
size: .; D: TRBD2; length: 19; J: TRBJ2-3; V: TRBV11-2; DNA: TGTGCCAGCAGCTTGGACCTTCATTCTCTAGCGGTTAGCACAGATACGCAGTATTTT; CDR3: CASSLDLHSLAVSTDTQYF
size: once; D: .; length: 14; J: TRBJ2-5; V: TRBV5-4; DNA: TGTGCCAGCACCCAAGACCAAGGGGGAGAGACCCAGTACTTC; CDR3: CASTQDQGGETQYF
size: .; D: TRBD1; length: 15; J: TRBJ1-2; V: TRBV15; DNA: TGTGCCACCAGCGGCAAGGGGGCCGCTAACTATGGCTACACCTTC; CDR3: CATSGKGAANYGYTF
size: .; D: TRBD2; length: 16; J: TRBJ2-1; V: TRBV7-2; DNA: TGTGCCAGCAGCAAACAGGGACTAGCGGGCTACAATGAGCAGTTCTTC; CDR3: CASSKQGLAGYNEQFF
size: few; D: .; length: 13; J: TRBJ2-5; V: TRBV9; DNA: TGTGCCAGCTCCTGGAGGGGTCAAGAGACCCAGTACTTC; CDR3: CASSWRGQETQYF
size: .; D: .; length: 16; J: TRBJ2-2; V: TRBV18; DNA: TGTGCCAGCTCACCACCGGGGGGGCCCAACACCGGGGAGCTGTTTTTT; CDR3: CASSPPGGPNTGELFF
size: .; D: .; length: 15; J: TRBJ1-1; V: TRBV18; DNA: TGTGCCAGCTCACCGGGGGGGACGGAGAACACTGAAGCTTTCTTT; CDR3: CASSPGGTENTEAFF
size: .; D: .; length: 17; J: TRBJ2-2; V: TRBV30; DNA: TGTGCCTGGAGTGTACTGTGGAGGGCGGGAAACACCGGGGAGCTGTTTTTT; CDR3: CAWSVLWRAGNTGELFF
size: few; D: .; length: 12; J: TRBJ1-3; V: TRBV30; DNA: TGTGCCTGGAGTCCCCATGGGAACACCATATATTTT; CDR3: CAWSPHGNTIYF
size: .; D: .; length: 15; J: TRBJ1-4; V: TRBV5-1; DNA: TGCGCCAGCAGCCCGTCCGGTGCAACTAATGAAAAACTGTTTTTT; CDR3: CASSPSGATNEKLFF
size: .; D: TRBD1; length: 15; J: TRBJ2-3; V: TRBV9; DNA: TGTGCCAGCAGACCAGACAGGGTCCCCACAGATACGCAGTATTTT; CDR3: CASRPDRVPTDTQYF
size: .; D: .; length: 12; J: TRBJ2-3; V: TRBV6-1; DNA: TGTGCCAGCGGGAGGAACACAGATACGCAGTATTTT; CDR3: CASGRNTDTQYF
size: .; D: .; length: 13; J: TRBJ1-4; V: TRBV18; DNA: TGTGCCAGCTCACCACAGGGGAATGAAAAACTGTTTTTT; CDR3: CASSPQGNEKLFF
size: .; D: .; length: 13; J: TRBJ1-4; V: TRBV11-3; DNA: TGTGCCAGCAGCCCGGGGACCGTAGAAAAACTGTTTTTT; CDR3: CASSPGTVEKLFF
size: .; D: .; length: 13; J: TRBJ2-7; V: TRBV7-7; DNA: TGTGCCAGCAGCTTAGTAACGGGGAACGAGCAGTACTTC; CDR3: CASSLVTGNEQYF